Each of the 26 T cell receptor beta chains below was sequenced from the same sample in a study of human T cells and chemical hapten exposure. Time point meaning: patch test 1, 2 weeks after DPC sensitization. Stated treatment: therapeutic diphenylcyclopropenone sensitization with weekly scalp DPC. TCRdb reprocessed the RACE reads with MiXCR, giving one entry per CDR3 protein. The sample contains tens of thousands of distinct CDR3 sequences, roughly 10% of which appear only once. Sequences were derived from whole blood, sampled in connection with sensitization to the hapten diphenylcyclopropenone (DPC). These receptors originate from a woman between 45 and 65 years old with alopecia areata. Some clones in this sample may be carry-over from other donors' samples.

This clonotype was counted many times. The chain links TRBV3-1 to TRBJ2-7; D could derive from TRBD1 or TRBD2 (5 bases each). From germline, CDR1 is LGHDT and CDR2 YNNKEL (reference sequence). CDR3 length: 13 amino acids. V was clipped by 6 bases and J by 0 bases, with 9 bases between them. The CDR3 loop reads CASRLGTSYEQYF. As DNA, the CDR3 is TGTGCCAGCAGACTGGGGACCTCCTACGAGCAGTACTTC.

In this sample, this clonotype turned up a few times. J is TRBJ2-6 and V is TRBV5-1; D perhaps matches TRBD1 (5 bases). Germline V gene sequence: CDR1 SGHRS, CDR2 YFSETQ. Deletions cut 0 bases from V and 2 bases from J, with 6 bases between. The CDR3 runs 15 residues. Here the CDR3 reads CASSLAQAGANVLTF. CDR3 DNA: TGCGCCAGCAGCTTGGCACAGGCTGGGGCCAACGTCCTGACTTTC.

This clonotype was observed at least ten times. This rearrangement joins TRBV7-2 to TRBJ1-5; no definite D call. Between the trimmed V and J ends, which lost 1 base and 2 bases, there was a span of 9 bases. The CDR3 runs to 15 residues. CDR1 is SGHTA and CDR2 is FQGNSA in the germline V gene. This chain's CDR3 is CASSLVEGGNQPQHF. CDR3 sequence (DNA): TGTGCCAGCAGCTTAGTCGAGGGAGGCAATCAGCCCCAGCATTTT.

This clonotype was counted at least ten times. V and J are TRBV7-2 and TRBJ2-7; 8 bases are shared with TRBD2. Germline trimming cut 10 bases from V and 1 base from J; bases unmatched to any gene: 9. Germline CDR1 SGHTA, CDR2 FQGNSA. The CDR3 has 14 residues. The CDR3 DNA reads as TGTGCCACCCAAACCCAGCGGGGGTCCTACGAGCAGTACTTC. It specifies CATQTQRGSYEQYF.

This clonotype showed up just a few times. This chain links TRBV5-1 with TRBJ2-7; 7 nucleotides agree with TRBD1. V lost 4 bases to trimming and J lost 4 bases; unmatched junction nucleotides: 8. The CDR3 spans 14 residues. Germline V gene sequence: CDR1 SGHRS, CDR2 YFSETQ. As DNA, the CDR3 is TGCGCCAGCAGCAACGTAGGGGGCCGGTACGAGCAGTACTTC. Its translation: CASSNVGGRYEQYF.

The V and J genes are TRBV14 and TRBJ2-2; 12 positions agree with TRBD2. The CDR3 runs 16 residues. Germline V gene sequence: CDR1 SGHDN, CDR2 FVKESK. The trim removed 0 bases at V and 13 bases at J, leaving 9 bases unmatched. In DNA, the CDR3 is TGTGCCAGCAGCCAAGAAAGAGGACTAGCGGGGACGCGGCTGTTTTTT. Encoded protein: CASSQERGLAGTRLFF.

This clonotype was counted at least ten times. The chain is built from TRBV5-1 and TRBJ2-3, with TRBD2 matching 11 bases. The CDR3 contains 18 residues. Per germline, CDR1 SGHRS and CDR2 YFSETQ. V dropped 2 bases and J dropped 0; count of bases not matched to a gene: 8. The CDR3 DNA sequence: TGCGCCAGCAGCTTAAGGACTAGCGGGCCCTCCAGCACAGATACGCAGTATTTT. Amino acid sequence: CASSLRTSGPSSTDTQYF.

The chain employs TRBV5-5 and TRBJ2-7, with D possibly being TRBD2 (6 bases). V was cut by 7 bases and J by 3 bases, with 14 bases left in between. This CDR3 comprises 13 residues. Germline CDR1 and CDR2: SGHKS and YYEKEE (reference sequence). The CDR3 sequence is CASGGTAFYEQYF. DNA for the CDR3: TGTGCCAGCGGAGGGACGGCGTTCTACGAGCAGTACTTC.

CDR3 region: CASSWTPGPINEQFF. In nucleotides, the CDR3 is TGTGCCAGCAGTTGGACTCCGGGACCCATAAATGAGCAGTTCTTC. The V and J genes are TRBV27 and TRBJ2-1; D may correspond to TRBD1 or TRBD2 (5 bases each). Germline V CDR1 and CDR2: MNHEY, SMNVEV (reference sequence). This CDR3 contains 15 residues. V was cut by 4 bases and J by 7 bases, with 17 bases left in between.

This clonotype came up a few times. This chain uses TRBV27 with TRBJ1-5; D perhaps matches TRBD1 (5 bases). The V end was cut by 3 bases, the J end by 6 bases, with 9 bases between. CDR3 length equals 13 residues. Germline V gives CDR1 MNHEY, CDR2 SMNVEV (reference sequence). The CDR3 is CASSLAGSQPQHF. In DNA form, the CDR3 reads TGTGCCAGCAGTTTGGCAGGGTCTCAGCCCCAGCATTTT.

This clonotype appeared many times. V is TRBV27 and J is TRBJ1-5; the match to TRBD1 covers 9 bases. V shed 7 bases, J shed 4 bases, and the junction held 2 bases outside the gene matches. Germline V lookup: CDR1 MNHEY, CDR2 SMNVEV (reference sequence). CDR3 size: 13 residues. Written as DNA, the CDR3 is TGTGCCAGCAAAGGACAGGGGAATCAGCCCCAGCATTTT. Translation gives CASKGQGNQPQHF.

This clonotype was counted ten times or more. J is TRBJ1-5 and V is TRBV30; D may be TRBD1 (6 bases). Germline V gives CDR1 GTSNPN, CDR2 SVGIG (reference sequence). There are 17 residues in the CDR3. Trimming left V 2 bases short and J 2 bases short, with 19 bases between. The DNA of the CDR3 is TGTGCCTGGAGTCGACAGGCCGAGCGTTTAGGCAATCAGCCCCAGCATTTT. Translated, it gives CAWSRQAERLGNQPQHF.

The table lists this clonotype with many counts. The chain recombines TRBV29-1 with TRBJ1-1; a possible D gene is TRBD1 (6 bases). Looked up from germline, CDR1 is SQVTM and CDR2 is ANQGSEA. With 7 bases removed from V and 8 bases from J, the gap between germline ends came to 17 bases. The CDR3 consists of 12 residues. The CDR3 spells CSGGMGGSEAFF. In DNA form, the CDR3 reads TGCAGCGGTGGGATGGGGGGCTCCGAAGCTTTCTTT.

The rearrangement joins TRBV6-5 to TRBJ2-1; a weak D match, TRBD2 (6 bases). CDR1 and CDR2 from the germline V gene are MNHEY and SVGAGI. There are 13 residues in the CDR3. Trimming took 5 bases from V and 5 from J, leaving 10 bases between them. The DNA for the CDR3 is TGTGCCAGCAGTAGAGGAGGGAACAATGAGCAGTTCTTC. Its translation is CASSRGGNNEQFF.

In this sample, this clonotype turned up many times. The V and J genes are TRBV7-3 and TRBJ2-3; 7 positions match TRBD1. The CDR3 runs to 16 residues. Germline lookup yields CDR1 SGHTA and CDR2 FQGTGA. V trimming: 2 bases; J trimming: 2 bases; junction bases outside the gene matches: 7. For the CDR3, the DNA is TGTGCCAGCAGCTTAGTTGGGGACAGACCCACAGATACGCAGTATTTT. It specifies CASSLVGDRPTDTQYF.

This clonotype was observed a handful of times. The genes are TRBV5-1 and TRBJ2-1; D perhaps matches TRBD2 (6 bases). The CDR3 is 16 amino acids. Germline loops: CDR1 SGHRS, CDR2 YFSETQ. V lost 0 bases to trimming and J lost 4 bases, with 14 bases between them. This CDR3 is CASSLDGRGNYNEQFF. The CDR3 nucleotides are TGCGCCAGCAGCTTGGATGGGCGGGGAAATTACAATGAGCAGTTCTTC.

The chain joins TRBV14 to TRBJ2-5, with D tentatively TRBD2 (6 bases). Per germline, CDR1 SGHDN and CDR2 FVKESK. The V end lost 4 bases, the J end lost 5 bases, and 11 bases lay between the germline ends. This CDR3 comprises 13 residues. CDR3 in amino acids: CASSRTNGETQYF. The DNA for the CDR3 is TGTGCCAGCAGCCGGACTAATGGCGAGACCCAGTACTTC. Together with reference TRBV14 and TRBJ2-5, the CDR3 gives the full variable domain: EAGVTQFPSHSVIEKGQTVTLRCDPISGHDNLYWYRRVMGKEIKFLLHFVKESKQDESGMPNNRFLAERTGGTYSTLKVQPAELEDSGVYFCASSRTNGETQYFGPGTRLLVL.

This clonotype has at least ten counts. The CDR3 protein is CASGLPSRSRDPPGELFF. For the CDR3, the DNA is TGTGCTAGTGGTTTGCCCAGTCGTAGCAGAGATCCACCCGGGGAGCTGTTTTTT. The V and J genes are TRBV12-5 and TRBJ2-2; no reliable D call. The CDR3 spans 18 residues. The V gene lost 2 bases and the J gene lost 6 bases, with 22 bases spanning the gap. Looked up from germline, CDR1 is LGHNT and CDR2 is FRNRAP.

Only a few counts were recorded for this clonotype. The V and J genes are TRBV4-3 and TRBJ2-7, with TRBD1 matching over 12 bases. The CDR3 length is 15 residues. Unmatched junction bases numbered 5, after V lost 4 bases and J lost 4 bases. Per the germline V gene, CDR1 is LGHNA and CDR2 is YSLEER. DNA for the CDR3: TGCGCCAGCAGCCTACGGGACAGGGGGCCGTACGAGCAGTACTTC. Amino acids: CASSLRDRGPYEQYF.

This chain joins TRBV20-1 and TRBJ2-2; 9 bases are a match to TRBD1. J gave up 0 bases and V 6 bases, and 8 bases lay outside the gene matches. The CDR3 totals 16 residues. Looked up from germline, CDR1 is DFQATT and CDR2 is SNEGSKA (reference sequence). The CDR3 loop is CSASTGGGPNTGELFF. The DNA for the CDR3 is TGCAGTGCATCAACAGGGGGCGGCCCGAACACCGGGGAGCTGTTTTTT.

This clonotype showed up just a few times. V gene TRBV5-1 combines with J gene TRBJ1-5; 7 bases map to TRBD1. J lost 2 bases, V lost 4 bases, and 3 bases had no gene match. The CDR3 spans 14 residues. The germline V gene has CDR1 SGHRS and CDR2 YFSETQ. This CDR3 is CASSRTGRNQPQHF. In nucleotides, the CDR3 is TGCGCCAGCAGCCGGACAGGCCGCAATCAGCCCCAGCATTTT.

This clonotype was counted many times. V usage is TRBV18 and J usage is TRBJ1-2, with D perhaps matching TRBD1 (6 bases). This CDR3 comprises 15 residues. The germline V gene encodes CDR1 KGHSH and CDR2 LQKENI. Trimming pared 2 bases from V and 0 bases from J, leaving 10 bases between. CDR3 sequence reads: CASSPSTGPNYGYTF. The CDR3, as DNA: TGTGCCAGCTCACCATCGACAGGTCCTAACTATGGCTACACCTTC.

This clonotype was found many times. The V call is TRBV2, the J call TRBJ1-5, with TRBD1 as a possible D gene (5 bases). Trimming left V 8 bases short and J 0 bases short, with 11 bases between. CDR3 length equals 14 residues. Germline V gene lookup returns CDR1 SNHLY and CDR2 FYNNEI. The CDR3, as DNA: TGTGCCAGCTTGGGGCCCTTTAGCAATCAGCCCCAGCATTTT. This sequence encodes CASLGPFSNQPQHF.

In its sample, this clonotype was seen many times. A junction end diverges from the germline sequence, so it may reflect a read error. Here the CDR3 DNA reads TGTGCCAGCAGTCAAGCCAGATCTGTCACAGATACGCAGTATTTT. Translation gives CASSQARSVTDTQYF. This sequence joins TRBV2 and TRBJ2-3; no definite D call. This CDR3 has 15 residues. Germline CDR1 and CDR2: SNHLY and FYNNEI.

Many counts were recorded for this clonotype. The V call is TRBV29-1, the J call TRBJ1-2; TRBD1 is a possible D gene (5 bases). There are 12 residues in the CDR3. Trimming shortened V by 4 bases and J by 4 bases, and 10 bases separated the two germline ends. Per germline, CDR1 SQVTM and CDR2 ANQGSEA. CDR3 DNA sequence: TGCAGCGTTGGCGACAGTCTCTATGGCTACACCTTC. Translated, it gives CSVGDSLYGYTF.

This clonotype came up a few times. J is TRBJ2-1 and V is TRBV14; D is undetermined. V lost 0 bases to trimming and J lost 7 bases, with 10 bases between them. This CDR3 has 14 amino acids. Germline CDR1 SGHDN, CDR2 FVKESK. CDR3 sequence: CASSQEGRRNEQFF. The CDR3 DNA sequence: TGTGCCAGCAGCCAAGAAGGTCGCCGAAATGAGCAGTTCTTC.